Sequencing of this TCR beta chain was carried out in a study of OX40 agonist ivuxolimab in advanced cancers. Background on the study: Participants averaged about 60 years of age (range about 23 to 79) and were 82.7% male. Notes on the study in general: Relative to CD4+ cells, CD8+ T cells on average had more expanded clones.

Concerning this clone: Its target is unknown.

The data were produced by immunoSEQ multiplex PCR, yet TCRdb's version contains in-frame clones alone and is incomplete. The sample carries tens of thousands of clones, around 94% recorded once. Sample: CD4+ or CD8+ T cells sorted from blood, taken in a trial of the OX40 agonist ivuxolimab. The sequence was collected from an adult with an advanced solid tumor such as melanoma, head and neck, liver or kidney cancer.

The CDR3 DNA reads as TGTGCCTCCGAAACCTTTTACGACAGGGGGGCTGGGGCCAACGTCCTGACTTTC. Amino acids: CASETFYDRGAGANVLTF. V usage is TRBV30 and J usage is TRBJ2-6, with TRBD1 matching 9 bases. V was pared by 7 bases and J by 2 bases, with 15 bases of the junction left unmatched. The CDR3 contains 18 residues. CDR1 is GTSNPN, CDR2 SVGIG, per germline (reference sequence).